This entry is about one TCR beta chain. Its specificity is not known. CDR1 MGHDK and CDR2 SYGVNS come from the germline V gene. This CDR3 has 15 residues. V lost 1 base to trimming and J lost 11 bases, with 20 bases between them. Sequenced by immunoSEQ multiplex PCR; TCRdb stores in-frame clones only, minus some. The profile shows 73,000 or so clones, around 80% of them singletons. The sample is drawn from a study of OX40 agonist ivuxolimab in advanced cancers. The overall study: Patients received intravenous ivuxolimab every 2 weeks at 0.01 to 10 mg/kg. Whole-study results and caveats: Researchers report that CD8+ T cells had, on average, more expanded clones than CD4+.

This sequence joins TRBV25-1 and TRBJ1-1, with a weak D call TRBD1 (5 bases). The sequence was obtained from an adult with an advanced solid tumor such as melanoma, head and neck, liver or kidney cancer. Sample: CD4+ or CD8+ T cells sorted from blood, taken in a trial of the OX40 agonist ivuxolimab. DNA for the CDR3: TGTGCCAGCAGTGAATTGGTCCCGGCAGGGCGACCGGCTTTCTTT. Amino acids: CASSELVPAGRPAFF.